The present TCR beta chain was sequenced within a study of cytomegalovirus exposure and HLA in healthy donors (dated by TCRdb to about 2017). Regarding the complete study: An earlier analysis of some 600 of the donors reported over 250 Gb of sequence data and 100 million to 120 million unique TCR beta sequences obtained from around 180 million T cells. Around 320 gigabases of sequencing data and 70 million to 85 million unique TCR sequences were included in an early release covering 500 to 750 HLA-typed donors. Of the roughly 400 genotyped donors, around 81% fell in the genetic ancestry cluster associated with self-reported Caucasian donors. The study aimed to test whether signatures of past pathogen exposure could be identified by cataloging public T cell receptors. The study profiled the T cell repertoires of 666 subjects by immunosequencing and related them to cytomegalovirus serostatus. A separate validation cohort of 90 to 150 different subjects was used in addition to the 666-subject first cohort. To predict cytomegalovirus infection status, the study brought together high-throughput TCR immunosequencing, statistical association of individual TCRs with disease status, and machine learning. To study patterns of TCR occurrence, a later analysis re-analyzed previously published TCR beta repertoires from under 750 donors and added high-resolution HLA genotyping. Rather than drawing on any new phenotypic data, the later analysis identified candidate immune exposures from TCR beta sequences and the way those sequences occurred across donors. In an earlier analysis of over 550 of the donors, high-throughput TCR beta sequencing was used to judge whether each TCR beta V gene segment behaved as functional or pseudogenic. Donor age, sex, ethnicity and CMV serostatus were compiled alongside the repertoire data. In a later genetic analysis, genome-wide SNP genotypes for 398 of the 666 donors were used, and that subset was treated as a discovery cohort. All discovery cohort repertoires had been generated using a single sequencing platform. HLA typing covered class I and class II loci at four-digit resolution. Typing coverage differed by locus: A, B, C, DRB1 and DQB1 were typed in about 629-640 donors, DQA1 in about 560, DPA1 in around 580, and DPB1 in 472. Roughly 5 DR-DQ haplotypes were handled as single units for association and clustering, since linkage in the cohort was strong. On average, around 230,000 unique TCR beta nucleotide sequences were sequenced per donor among 350 to 400 genotyped donors of the cohort, with 15% to 20% of those sequences being non-productive.

Concerning this clone itself: What this receptor recognizes is not known. No much larger clonotype is one base removed from it; base qualities were not supplied.

CDR1 and CDR2, per the germline V gene, are ENHRY and SYGVKD. Inclusive of the bounding cysteine and phenylalanine, the CDR3 is 12 residues long. The CDR3 DNA has 36 bases and is translated from base 1. Relative to germline, V is missing 10 bases and J is missing 8 bases, with 5 bases of the junction outside any gene match. Study-wide findings and limitations: The classifier was reported to diagnose cytomegalovirus status with high specificity and sensitivity in both the original and validation cohorts. An earlier analysis of roughly 570 of the donors showed that most TCR beta V segments appeared in productive rearrangements either about 87% or about 30% of the time, which broadly matched IMGT annotations. Assigning TCR associations to individual alleles was difficult when HLA alleles, especially DR and DQ, strongly co-occurred. CMV serostatus was the only immune exposure information available for the cohort. Most TCR sequences were seen in very few donors, while some public TCRs were found in many individuals. In the study, approximately 160 TCR beta chains were listed as associated with cytomegalovirus. The earlier analysis of a few hundred of the donors excluded some 16 rarely observed V segments, including chromosome 9 orphons, because counts were too low. Compared with the approximately 670-donor mean, donors in an Asian-associated ancestry cluster had fewer N-insertions in productive TCRs, according to a later genetic analysis. Because some donors lacked HLA typing at each locus, the association tests relied only on the typed subset. In a later analysis, HLA-associated TCR beta chains were found to be more clonally expanded and to have lower generation probabilities than equally common non-associated chains. The presence/absence analyses assumed that sequencing depth was roughly uniform across donors, and that assumption may not be true. It was suggested by the authors that the approach could potentially be generalized to other disease states and immunological phenotypes. In a later analysis, the rate of TCR association differed among HLA loci, with DRB1 alleles having the most associated TCRs and HLA-C alleles having the fewest. A cluster of highly shared sequence variants was judged likely to be a technical artifact of the sequencing pipeline. In a later analysis, most CMV-associated TCR beta chains were found to appear HLA-restricted, with HLA associations seemingly driven largely by CMV exposure. In this cohort, only TCR beta chains were sequenced, and detectable features were limited by the absence of alpha or paired-chain data. A few of the identified cytomegalovirus-associated TCR beta chains were confirmed in vitro to be specific for cytomegalovirus antigens. In a later genetic analysis, a missense DCLRE1C variant was associated with V-gene and J-gene trimming of TCR beta chains, and the association was replicated in an independent cohort. A further reported finding was that TCR beta sequences accurately predicted the HLA-A and HLA-B alleles for most subjects in the first cohort. Correlated functional status among segregating V segments might be attributable to linkage disequilibrium, but an unknown experimental factor could not be ruled out. Several of the top co-occurrence clusters appeared to be linked to parvovirus B19, influenza, CMV and Epstein-Barr virus, according to a later analysis. Some IMGT-functional V segments, including TRBV6-2 and TRBV6-3, could not be distinguished by the 87-base-pair reads and were therefore excluded. At a false discovery rate of 0.05, a later analysis linked under 20,000 TCR beta sequences to specific HLA alleles.

The library relied on the immunoSEQ multiplex PCR assay. For the multiplex PCR, a mixture combining 60 forward primers for TCR Vbeta segments and 13 reverse primers for TCR Jbeta segments was used. A multiplex PCR assay on genomic DNA amplified the CDR3 region of rearranged TCR beta genes. The Illumina HiSeq System was used to sequence the amplified TCR beta libraries as 87-base-pair reads. On the authors' methods: In a later analysis, about 80 million unique TCR beta chains were counted across the 500 to 850 repertoires, and approximately 9.9 million of these chains were shared by at least two donors. Raw reads were error-corrected and collapsed into unique sequences by a nearest-neighbor algorithm in which closely related sequences were merged to remove PCR and sequencing errors. To assign V, D and J gene segments, CDR3 sequences were aligned to IMGT reference sequences. Each retained sequence needed at least a six-nucleotide match to both a V gene segment and a J gene segment. Rearrangements were called productive when the CDR3 lacked stop codons and stayed in frame with V and J; all others were non-productive. Following IMGT convention, CDR3 was defined as the stretch from the second conserved V-encoded cysteine up to the conserved J-encoded phenylalanine. In an earlier analysis of approximately 500 of the donors, sequences lacking an unambiguous match to a single V gene segment were excluded. An earlier analysis of 500 to 600 of the donors classified V segments as functional when productive rearrangements were above 56.7% and as segregating when the standard deviation between donors was above 5%. A statistical classification framework was built for diagnosing cytomegalovirus status from the catalog of TCR beta chain sequences. A later analysis assigned V and J genes by comparing TCR nucleotide sequences with IMGT/GENE-DB human TR gene sequences. A later analysis assigned CDR3 sequences and most-parsimonious VDJ recombination scenarios with the TCRdist pipeline. In a later analysis, every TCR beta chain was defined by the combination of its CDR3 amino acid sequence and its V-gene family, and reads without a unique V-gene family were dropped. In a later analysis, approximately 640 highly shared, low-generation-probability nucleotide sequences were removed to address suspected cross-contamination and a sequencing artifact. For each public chain, a later analysis derived a clonal expansion index from normalized ranks of inferred template counts within each repertoire. In a later analysis, generation probabilities were computed using a VDJ recombination model fitted to out-of-frame rearrangements, and the results were checked against IGoR. Hypergeometric tests were used in a later analysis to score TCR-TCR, TCR-HLA and TCR-CMV co-occurrence, with a repertoire-size bias correction applied to the TCR pairs. In a later analysis, false discovery rates were estimated by permuting HLA or CMV assignments 20 times. In a later analysis, co-occurring TCRs were grouped using DBSCAN, with TCRdist sequence similarity added in when clustering inside HLA-allele-positive subsets. For co-occurrence clustering, repertoires with fewer than 30,000 or more than 120,000 public chains were excluded, along with a handful of repertoires with anomalous nucleotide sharing. In its TCRdb copy, this immuneACCESS table keeps in-frame sequences only and misses some clones. Where compared with another copy, unresolved V genes explain less than half of these, and the others have no known cause. The V and J calls and the clone size are those of that table, but D and trimming were determined from the DNA. Recorded for this sample are approximately 150,000 clones; under 85% of them occurred a single time. Of the sample, 1.5% to 2% is held by the ten largest clones.

The cohort consisted of 650 to 700 healthy bone marrow donors. At the time of sampling, every cohort member was nominally healthy, though immune exposures that went unrecorded were likely present. The donor was CMV seronegative and was included in the group of about 400 seronegative cohort members. A peripheral blood sample was provided by each donor, and peripheral blood mononuclear cells were used for TCR beta sequencing. Genomic DNA extraction from the blood cell samples was performed with the Qiagen DNeasy Blood Extraction Kit. The rearrangement combines TRBV10-3 with TRBJ1-4, with 9 bases aligning to TRBD1. The sequenced sample consisted of PBMCs. The receptor was isolated from a woman aged 25 to 45 in good health and CMV-seronegative. The CDR3 amino acid sequence is: CATGQGKEKLFF. The bases are TGTGCCACAGGACAGGGGAAAGAAAAACTGTTTTTT.